Included here is one TCR beta chain sequence, with context. The source of the sample is a study of T cell responses to AZD1222 COVID-19 vaccine. The germline CDR1 and CDR2 sequences are LNHDA and SQIVND (reference sequence). This CDR3 spans 14 amino acids. V lost 0 bases, J lost 3 bases, and 8 bases lay in between. Sequencing used immunoSEQ multiplex PCR; TCRdb keeps in-frame clones, though not all of them. This table has fewer than 130,000 clones, more than 85% appearing once. The rearrangement uses TRBV19 and TRBJ1-2, with unresolved D. Specimen: peripheral blood, collected on day 0 of AZD1222 vaccination. The TCR was taken from an adult in good health. In nucleotides, the CDR3 is TGTGCCAGTAGTATAGATGAGGGTTACTATGGCTACACCTTC. It codes for CASSIDEGYYGYTF.